This T cell receptor beta chain was recorded in a study of OX40 agonist ivuxolimab in advanced cancers. Background on the whole study: The costimulatory receptor OX40 (CD134) was targeted by ivuxolimab, a fully human IgG2 agonistic monoclonal antibody. Intravenous ivuxolimab was administered to patients every 2 weeks at six dose levels: 0.01, 0.1, 0.3, 1.5, 3 and 10 mg/kg. The paper covers the monotherapy dose-escalation part of the phase I ivuxolimab trial, which included N ≈ 52 patients. Partial responses were achieved by three dose-escalation patients, of whom one had hepatocellular carcinoma and two had cutaneous melanoma. The point of sequencing TCRbeta in the periphery was to test whether ivuxolimab changed TCR sequence diversity and drove clonal T-cell expansion. Of the approximately 53 patients in dose escalation, about 20 had hepatocellular carcinoma, some 15 had melanoma, 9 had renal cell carcinoma and 9 had head and neck cancer. Patients were allowed to have had prior anti-PD-1, anti-PD-L1 or anti-CTLA-4 therapy, and 40% to 45% of the dose-escalation patients had previously received checkpoint inhibitors. In the dose-escalation cohort, about four fifths of patients were male, and the mean age was roughly 60 years with a range of roughly 23 to 79. The investigation overall reported the following: The antigen specificity of the peripheral T cells that underwent clonal expansion was not determined. After ivuxolimab, expanded clones were on average more numerous among CD8+ T cells than among CD4+ T cells. Partial responders in the 0.1-3.0 mg/kg groups had among the lowest normalized peripheral clonal expansion, especially among CD8+ T cells. At doses of 0.1 to 3.0 mg/kg, clonal expansion of both CD4+ and CD8+ blood T cells was observed from baseline to week 6. Low levels of normalized T-cell clonal expansion were also seen in some nonresponding patients.

To note about this clone: The antigen it recognizes is unknown. Base-call qualities are not available, and no considerably larger clone is one nucleotide away.

The trial excluded patients who had a history of autoimmune disease or who were on systemic immunosuppression. Peripheral blood for TCR sequencing was collected from all dose cohorts at baseline, on cycle 4 day 1, and on cycle 7 day 1. Samples were obtained from an open-label, multicenter, first-in-human phase I dose-escalation trial of ivuxolimab. Adults with locally advanced or metastatic melanoma, renal cell, hepatocellular, or head and neck squamous cell carcinoma were enrolled in the trial. Before TCR sequencing, CD4+ T cells and CD8+ T cells from peripheral blood were sorted into separate populations. Its CDR3 holds 14 amino acids, cysteine through phenylalanine. Only the CDR3 DNA is retained, 42 bases long and in frame from the first base. Taken from the germline V gene, the CDR1 and CDR2 loops are SGDLS and YYNGEE. Compared with germline, V lacks 2 bases and J lacks 8 bases; bases without a gene match: 3.

Genomic DNA was isolated from the sorted cells so that the TCRbeta CDR3 region could be sequenced. The immunoSEQ Assay was used for sequencing of TCRbeta CDR3 regions. TCRdb holds this immuneACCESS table with in-frame rearrangements only. Some clones are missing; in checked studies, unresolved V genes explain under half, and the rest has no known cause. For this sample the table gives tens of thousands of clones, of which 80% to 90% were detected only once. About 11% of the sample is in the top ten clones. The chain links TRBV9 with TRBJ1-4; 10 nucleotides in the junction match TRBD1. This specimen was CD4+ or CD8+ T cells sorted from blood, taken in a trial of the OX40 agonist ivuxolimab. The sequence derives from an adult with an advanced solid tumor such as melanoma, head and neck, liver or kidney cancer. The CDR3 protein sequence reads: CASSVRQGAEKLFF. The DNA sequence is as follows: TGTGCCAGCAGCGTTAGACAGGGGGCGGAAAAACTGTTTTTT.